These T cell receptor beta chains were read from a single sample in a study of regulatory T cells in long-lasting Graves disease. TCRdb redid the calling of the multiplex PCR reads with MiXCR, one entry per CDR3 protein. Among about 440,000 distinct CDR3 sequences listed, 16% were seen once. The sample was also linked to a second study, of T cells in Graves' hyperthyroidism and ophthalmopathy.

The sample here was peripheral blood mononuclear cells (PBMCs), taken at new diagnosis, from a patient treated with antithyroid drugs. These receptors were obtained from a woman under 30 with Graves disease. Both conserved end residues are part of each CDR3. D genes are given only for firm matches. Only part of the rows carry a size: once, few, many, or a class if the clone is expanded.

clone_size j_call d_call v_call cdr3_aa cdr3_nt
many TRBJ1-1 NA TRBV27 CASALDGRTEAFF TGTGCCAGCGCCCTCGATGGGAGGACTGAAGCTTTCTTT
many TRBJ2-7 TRBD2 TRBV7-6 CASSNSGFSYEQYF TGTGCCAGCAGCAATAGCGGGTTTTCCTACGAGCAGTACTTC
NA TRBJ2-7 TRBD1 TRBV19 CATGTGAYEQYF TGTGCCACTGGGACAGGGGCCTACGAGCAGTACTTC
few TRBJ2-5 NA TRBV12-3/TRBV12-4 CASTRKGETQYF TGTGCCAGCACCCGTAAGGGAGAGACCCAGTACTTC
few TRBJ2-2 NA TRBV27 CASSLRGRNTGELFF TGTGCCAGCAGTTTGAGGGGACGAAACACCGGGGAGCTGTTTTTT
many TRBJ2-3 NA TRBV7-8 CASSLAFGTKSTDTQYF TGTGCCAGCAGCTTAGCCTTCGGGACCAAAAGCACAGATACGCAGTATTTT
NA TRBJ2-7 TRBD1 TRBV4-1 CASSQTIQGTYLYEQYF TGCGCCAGCAGCCAAACCATACAGGGGACCTACCTCTACGAGCAGTACTTC
NA TRBJ2-1 TRBD1 TRBV15 CATSRERDSLRWFF TGTGCCACCAGCAGGGAACGGGACAGCCTAAGGTGGTTCTTC
many TRBJ2-7 TRBD2 TRBV27 CASSLSGLAGYEQYF TGTGCCAGCAGTTTATCGGGACTAGCGGGGTACGAGCAGTACTTC
NA TRBJ2-3 TRBD2 TRBV24-1 CATSDSSAGGGTDTQYF TGTGCCACCAGTGATTCCTCCGCGGGAGGGGGAACAGATACGCAGTATTTT
many TRBJ2-5 NA TRBV28 CASSTLVWGSPQETQYF TGTGCCAGCAGTACACTTGTGTGGGGGTCTCCCCAAGAGACCCAGTACTTC
few TRBJ2-3 NA TRBV27 CASSSSLRTTVRGTDTQYF TGTGCCAGCAGTTCCTCCCTCCGGACGACCGTTCGGGGCACAGATACGCAGTATTTT
many TRBJ2-7 NA TRBV6-5 CASSYGISYEQYF TGTGCCAGCAGCTACGGAATATCCTACGAGCAGTACTTC
many TRBJ2-7 TRBD1 TRBV28 CACRGDSYEQYF TGTGCCTGCCGAGGGGACAGCTACGAGCAGTACTTC
many TRBJ2-2 NA TRBV5-1 CASSPGAGANTGELFF TGCGCCAGCAGCCCGGGGGCGGGGGCGAACACCGGGGAGCTGTTTTTT
many TRBJ2-7 TRBD2 TRBV20-1 CSAPLAGRSYEQYF TGCAGTGCGCCGCTAGCGGGAAGGTCTTACGAGCAGTACTTC
many TRBJ2-5 NA TRBV2 CATGLQETQYF TGTGCCACGGGACTCCAAGAGACCCAGTACTTC
NA TRBJ2-7 NA TRBV7-3 CASSLTMGEQNF TGTGCCAGCAGCTTAACAATGGGCGAGCAGAACTTC
many TRBJ2-7 NA TRBV3-1 CASSQVGGLSGEQYF TGTGCCAGCAGCCAAGTCGGGGGGCTGAGCGGCGAGCAGTACTTC
many TRBJ1-1 NA TRBV6-5 CASSYTPDTEAFF TGTGCCAGCAGTTACACTCCGGACACTGAAGCTTTCTTT
many TRBJ2-3 NA TRBV7-2 CASRPATTDTQYF TGTGCCAGCCGGCCCGCCACCACAGATACGCAGTATTTT
many TRBJ2-7 TRBD1 TRBV6-4 CASSRDSLGEQYF TGTGCCAGCAGTCGGGACAGCCTTGGCGAGCAGTACTTC
many TRBJ2-7 NA TRBV10-2 CASSLALSSYEQYF TGCGCCAGCAGCCTAGCGTTGAGCTCCTACGAGCAGTACTTC
many TRBJ2-3 NA TRBV7-2 CASSQEGRGLAFTDTQYF TGTGCCAGCAGCCAAGAGGGGCGGGGACTCGCATTCACAGATACGCAGTATTTT
few TRBJ2-7 NA TRBV27 CASSFARGEQYF TGTGCCAGCAGTTTCGCCCGTGGAGAGCAGTACTTC
many TRBJ1-1 NA TRBV28 CASSVGGTSEAFF TGTGCCAGCAGTGTCGGGGGAACATCTGAAGCTTTCTTT
few TRBJ1-6 NA TRBV12-3/TRBV12-4 CASSLGQTSPLHF TGTGCCAGCAGTTTAGGGCAGACATCACCCCTCCACTTT
many TRBJ2-1 NA TRBV12-3/TRBV12-4 CASSLGHANNEQFF TGTGCCAGCAGTTTAGGACATGCGAACAATGAGCAGTTCTTC
many TRBJ1-1 NA TRBV28 CASSRGDKAFF TGTGCCAGCAGTAGGGGGGACAAAGCTTTCTTT
few TRBJ2-1 NA TRBV24-1 CATSDIRSDSYNEQFF TGTGCCACCAGTGATATCCGGTCAGACTCCTACAATGAGCAGTTCTTC
NA TRBJ2-1 TRBD2 TRBV5-5 CASSHRGGAGNEQFF TGTGCCAGCAGCCACCGGGGGGGAGCCGGCAATGAGCAGTTCTTC
NA TRBJ2-1 NA TRBV7-9 CASSASGNEFF TGTGCCAGCAGCGCATCCGGGAATGAGTTCTTC
few TRBJ2-2 TRBD1 TRBV10-3 CAISEDRGFGELFF TGTGCCATCAGCGAGGACAGGGGTTTCGGGGAGCTGTTTTTT
many TRBJ2-7 NA TRBV7-2 CASSFGAPSSYEQYF TGTGCCAGCAGCTTTGGTGCACCCAGCTCCTACGAGCAGTACTTC
many TRBJ2-7 NA TRBV28 CASSPPLGLPSYEQYF TGTGCCAGCAGTCCCCCCCTGGGTCTCCCCTCCTACGAGCAGTACTTC
NA TRBJ2-5 TRBD2 TRBV19 CATMGLAAGEETQYF TGTGCCACAATGGGACTAGCGGCGGGGGAGGAGACCCAGTACTTC
NA TRBJ1-2 TRBD1 TRBV28 CASTITGQGVYTF TGTGCCAGCACCATAACGGGACAGGGGGTCTACACCTTC
many TRBJ2-1 NA TRBV6-5 CASSYAVGGSVNEQFF TGTGCCAGCAGTTACGCGGTGGGGGGTAGCGTCAATGAGCAGTTCTTC
many TRBJ2-3 NA TRBV6-1 CASTLDHRTDTQYF TGTGCCAGCACCCTAGACCACCGCACAGATACGCAGTATTTT
few TRBJ2-6 NA TRBV6-1 CASSDNSGANVLTF TGTGCCAGCAGTGACAACTCTGGGGCCAACGTCCTGACTTTC
many TRBJ2-1 NA TRBV28 CASSLDSGAYNEQFF TGTGCCAGCAGTCTAGACTCTGGGGCTTACAATGAGCAGTTCTTC
few TRBJ2-3 TRBD1 TRBV30 CAWSVRGQGFADTQYF TGTGCCTGGAGTGTACGAGGACAGGGGTTTGCAGATACGCAGTATTTT
NA TRBJ2-7 TRBD2 TRBV28 CASRPLAGGPYEQYF TGTGCCAGCAGGCCACTAGCGGGAGGGCCCTACGAGCAGTACTTC
NA TRBJ2-2 TRBD1 TRBV6-2/TRBV6-3 CASSVQGTNTGELFF TGTGCCAGCAGTGTACAGGGGACCAACACCGGGGAGCTGTTTTTT
few TRBJ2-6 NA TRBV5-1 CASSLKSSGANVLTF TGCGCCAGCAGCTTGAAGAGCTCTGGGGCCAACGTCCTGACTTTC
many TRBJ2-7 TRBD1 TRBV28 CASSLYRGYEQYF TGTGCCAGCAGTTTATACAGGGGTTACGAGCAGTACTTC
NA TRBJ1-4 NA TRBV7-9 CASSSLATDQATNEKLFF TGTGCCAGCAGCTCACTGGCGACAGACCAGGCAACTAATGAAAAACTGTTTTTT
many TRBJ2-7 TRBD1 TRBV20-1 CSASGTGYPYEQYF TGCAGTGCTAGTGGGACAGGGTACCCCTACGAGCAGTACTTC
few TRBJ2-7 TRBD2 TRBV5-4 CASSSNLAGYYEQYF TGTGCCAGCAGCAGCAACTTAGCGGGGTACTACGAGCAGTACTTC
NA TRBJ2-7 TRBD2 TRBV28 CASSSSGRSSYEQYF TGTGCCAGCAGTTCTAGCGGGAGGAGCTCCTACGAGCAGTACTTC
many TRBJ2-1 NA TRBV24-1 CATSDLRSQGSYNEQFF TGTGCCACCAGTGATTTGAGGTCCCAGGGCTCCTACAATGAGCAGTTCTTC
NA TRBJ2-1 TRBD2 TRBV20-1 CSALEASGIYEQFF TGCAGTGCGCTTGAGGCTAGCGGGATTTATGAGCAGTTCTTC
NA TRBJ2-7 TRBD1 TRBV29-1 CSVEWTGKGYEQYF TGCAGCGTTGAATGGACAGGGAAAGGCTACGAGCAGTACTTC
many TRBJ2-1 TRBD2 TRBV6-4 CASSNVGLREGEQFF TGTGCCAGCAGTAACGTGGGTCTGCGGGAGGGTGAGCAGTTCTTC
few TRBJ2-7 NA TRBV4-1 CASSPEDHYEQYF TGCGCCAGCAGCCCGGAAGACCACTACGAGCAGTACTTC
NA TRBJ1-6 NA TRBV7-9 CASSLGGFDSPLHF TGTGCCAGCAGCTTAGGGGGGTTTGATTCACCCCTCCACTTT
NA TRBJ2-1 NA TRBV29-1 CSVPRYSSGNEQFF TGCAGCGTCCCCAGATATTCATCGGGCAATGAGCAGTTCTTC
many TRBJ1-2 NA TRBV5-5 CASSSDTANYGYTF TGTGCCAGCAGCTCCGACACAGCTAACTATGGCTACACCTTC
many TRBJ2-7 TRBD1 TRBV28 CASSLRTGGFVSYEQYF TGTGCCAGCAGTTTACGGACAGGGGGCTTTGTGTCCTACGAGCAGTACTTC